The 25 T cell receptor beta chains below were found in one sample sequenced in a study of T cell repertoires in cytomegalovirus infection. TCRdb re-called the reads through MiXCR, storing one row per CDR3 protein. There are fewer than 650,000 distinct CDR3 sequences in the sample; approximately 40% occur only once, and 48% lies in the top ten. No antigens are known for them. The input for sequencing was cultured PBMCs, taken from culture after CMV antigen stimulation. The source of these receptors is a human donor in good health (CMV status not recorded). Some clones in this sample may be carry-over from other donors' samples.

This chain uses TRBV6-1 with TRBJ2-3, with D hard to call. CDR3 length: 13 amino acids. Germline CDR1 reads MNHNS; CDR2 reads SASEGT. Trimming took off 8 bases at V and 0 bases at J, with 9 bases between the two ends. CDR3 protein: CASRLPSTDTQYF. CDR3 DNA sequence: TGTGCCAGCCGCCTGCCCAGCACAGATACGCAGTATTTT.

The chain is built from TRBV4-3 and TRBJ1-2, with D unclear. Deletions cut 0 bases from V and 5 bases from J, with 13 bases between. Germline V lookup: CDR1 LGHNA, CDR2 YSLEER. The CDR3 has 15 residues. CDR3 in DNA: TGCGCCAGCAGCCAAGACGCGGGCGCAAGATATGGCTACACCTTC. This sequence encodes CASSQDAGARYGYTF.

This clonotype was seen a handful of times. The CDR3 DNA reads TGTGCCAGCAGCTCCTTAGCGGGAGGGCCCTACGAGCAGTACTTC. It is translated as CASSSLAGGPYEQYF. The genes are TRBV7-2 and TRBJ2-7; 11 bases agree with TRBD2. Looked up from germline, CDR1 is SGHTA and CDR2 is FQGNSA. V shed 4 bases, J shed 2 bases, and the junction held 4 bases outside the gene matches. The length of the CDR3 is 15 residues.

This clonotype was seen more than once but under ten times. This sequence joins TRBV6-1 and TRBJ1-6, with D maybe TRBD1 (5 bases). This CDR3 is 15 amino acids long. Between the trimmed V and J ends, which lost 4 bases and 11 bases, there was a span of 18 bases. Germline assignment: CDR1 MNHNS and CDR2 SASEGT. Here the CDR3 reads CASSAPDSFFTPLHF. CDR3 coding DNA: TGTGCCAGCAGTGCGCCAGACAGTTTCTTCACACCCCTCCACTTT.

CDR3 in DNA: TGTGCCGCCACTATAGCGGGGACCGGGGAGCTGTTTTTT. Translated: CAATIAGTGELFF. The rearrangement uses TRBV7-9 and TRBJ2-2, with 8 bases identical to TRBD2. The germline gives CDR1 SEHNR, CDR2 FQNEAQ (reference sequence). The CDR3 spans 13 residues. The J segment lost 5 bases and the V segment lost 11 bases, leaving 7 bases of the junction unmatched. Full variable domain (remainder filled in from reference TRBV7-9 and TRBJ2-2): DTGVSQNPRHKITKRGQNVTFRCDPISEHNRLYWYRQTLGQGPEFLTYFQNEAQLEKSRLLSDRFSAERPKGSFSTLEIQRTEQGDSAMYLCAATIAGTGELFFGEGSRLTVL.

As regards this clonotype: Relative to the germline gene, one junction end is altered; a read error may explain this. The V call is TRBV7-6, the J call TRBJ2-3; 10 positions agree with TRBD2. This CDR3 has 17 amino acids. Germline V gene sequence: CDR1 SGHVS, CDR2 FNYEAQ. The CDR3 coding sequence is TGTGCCAGCAGCTTAGCCGGGACTAGCGAGAACACAGATACGCGGTATTTT. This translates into CASSLAGTSENTDTRYF.

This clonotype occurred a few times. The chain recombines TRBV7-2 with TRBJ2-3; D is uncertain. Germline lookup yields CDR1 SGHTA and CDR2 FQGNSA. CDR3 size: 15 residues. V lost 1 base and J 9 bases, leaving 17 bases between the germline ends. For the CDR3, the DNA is TGTGCCAGCAGCTTAGGAGGATCGGTTTCCACGACGCAGTATTTT. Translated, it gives CASSLGGSVSTTQYF.

The CDR3 DNA reads as TGTGCCAGCAGCTTCTTACCTCCGGGACTAGGTGACGAGACCCAGTACTTC. Protein product: CASSFLPPGLGDETQYF. V gene TRBV7-2 combines with J gene TRBJ2-5, with TRBD2 matching 8 bases. In germline, CDR1 is SGHTA, CDR2 FQGNSA. This CDR3 is built from 17 residues. Losses at the gene ends were 3 bases for V and 5 bases for J; bases not matched to a gene: 14. Full variable domain (missing parts from reference TRBV7-2 and TRBJ2-5): GAGVSQSPSNKVTEKGKDVELRCDPISGHTALYWYRQSLGQGLEFLIYFQGNSAPDKSGLPSDRFSAERTGGSVSTLTIQRTQQEDSAVYLCASSFLPPGLGDETQYFGPGTRLLVL.

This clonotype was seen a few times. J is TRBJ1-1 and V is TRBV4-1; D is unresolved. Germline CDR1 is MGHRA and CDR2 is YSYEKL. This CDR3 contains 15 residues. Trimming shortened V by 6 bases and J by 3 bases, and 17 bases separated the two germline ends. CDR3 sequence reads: CASRRLGGFDTEAFF. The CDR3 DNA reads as TGCGCCAGCAGGCGGCTAGGAGGTTTTGACACTGAAGCTTTCTTT.

CDR3 coding DNA: TGTGCCAGCAGGGGTGGGAGTTCGCAGCCCCAGCATTTT. This translates into CASRGGSSQPQHF. The gene calls are TRBV6-1 and TRBJ1-5; D remains unclear. V lost 6 bases to trimming and J lost 7 bases, with 13 bases between them. The CDR3 is 13 residues long. Germline V gives CDR1 MNHNS, CDR2 SASEGT.

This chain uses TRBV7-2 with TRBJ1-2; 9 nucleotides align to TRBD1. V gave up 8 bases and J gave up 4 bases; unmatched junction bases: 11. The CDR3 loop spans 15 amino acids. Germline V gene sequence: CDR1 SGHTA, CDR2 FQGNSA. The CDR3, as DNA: TGTGCCAGCGGGGCCGGGACAGGGTCGTCCTATGGCTACACCTTC. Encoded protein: CASGAGTGSSYGYTF.

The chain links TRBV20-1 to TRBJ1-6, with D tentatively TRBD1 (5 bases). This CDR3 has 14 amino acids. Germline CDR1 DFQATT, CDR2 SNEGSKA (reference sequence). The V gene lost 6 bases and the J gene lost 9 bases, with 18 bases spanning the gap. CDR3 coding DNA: TGCAGTGCGAGAAGAGCACGAAGGGGTTCACCCCTCCACTTT. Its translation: CSARRARRGSPLHF.

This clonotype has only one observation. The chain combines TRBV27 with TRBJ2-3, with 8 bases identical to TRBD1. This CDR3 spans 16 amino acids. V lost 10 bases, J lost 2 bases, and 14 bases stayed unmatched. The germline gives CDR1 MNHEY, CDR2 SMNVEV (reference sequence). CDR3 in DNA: TGTGCCACCAAGTCCTTTCAGGACAGGGTCACAGATACGCAGTATTTT. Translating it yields CATKSFQDRVTDTQYF.

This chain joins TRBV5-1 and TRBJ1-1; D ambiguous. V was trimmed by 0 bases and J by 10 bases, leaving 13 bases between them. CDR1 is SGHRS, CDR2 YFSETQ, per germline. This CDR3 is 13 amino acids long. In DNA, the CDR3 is TGCGCCAGCAGCTTGGGGCCAGGTTCCTTAGCTTTCTTT. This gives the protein CASSLGPGSLAFF.

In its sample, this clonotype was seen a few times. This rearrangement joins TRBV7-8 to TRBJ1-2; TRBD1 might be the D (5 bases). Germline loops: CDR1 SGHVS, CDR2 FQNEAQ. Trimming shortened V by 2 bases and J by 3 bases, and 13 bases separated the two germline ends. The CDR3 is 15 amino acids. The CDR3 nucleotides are TGTGCCAGCAGCTTAAGGCGCTCGGGGGACTATGGCTACACCTTC. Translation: CASSLRRSGDYGYTF.

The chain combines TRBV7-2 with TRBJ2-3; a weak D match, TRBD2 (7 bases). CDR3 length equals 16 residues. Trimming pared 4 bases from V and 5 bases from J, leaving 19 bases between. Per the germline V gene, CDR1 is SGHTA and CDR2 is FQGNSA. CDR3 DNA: TGTGCCAGCAGCTGGGGGGGGGGCGCACAGGGAGATACGCAGTATTTT. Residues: CASSWGGGAQGDTQYF.

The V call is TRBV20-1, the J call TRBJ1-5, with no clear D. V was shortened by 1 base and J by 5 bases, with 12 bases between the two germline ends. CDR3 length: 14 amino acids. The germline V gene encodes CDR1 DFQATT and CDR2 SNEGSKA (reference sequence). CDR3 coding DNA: TGCAGTGCTAGAGCGCGGGGTCGGGATCAGCCCCAGCATTTT. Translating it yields CSARARGRDQPQHF.

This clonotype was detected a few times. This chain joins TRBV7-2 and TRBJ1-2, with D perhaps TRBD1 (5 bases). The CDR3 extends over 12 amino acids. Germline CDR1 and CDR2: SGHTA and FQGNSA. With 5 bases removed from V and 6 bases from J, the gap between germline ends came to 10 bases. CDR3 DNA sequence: TGTGCCAGCAGCCTAATGACAGATGGCTACACCTTC. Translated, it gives CASSLMTDGYTF.

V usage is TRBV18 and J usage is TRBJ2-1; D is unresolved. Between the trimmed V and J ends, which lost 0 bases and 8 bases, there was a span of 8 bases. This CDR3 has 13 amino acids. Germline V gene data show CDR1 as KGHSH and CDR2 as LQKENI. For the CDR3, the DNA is TGTGCCAGCTCACCACCAGTACCCCATGAGCAGTTCTTC. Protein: CASSPPVPHEQFF. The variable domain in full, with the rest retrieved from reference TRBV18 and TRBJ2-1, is NAGVMQNPRHLVRRRGQEARLRCSPMKGHSHVYWYRQLPEEGLKFMVYLQKENIIDESGMPKERFSAEFPKEGPSILRIQQVVRGDSAAYFCASSPPVPHEQFFGPGTRLTVL.

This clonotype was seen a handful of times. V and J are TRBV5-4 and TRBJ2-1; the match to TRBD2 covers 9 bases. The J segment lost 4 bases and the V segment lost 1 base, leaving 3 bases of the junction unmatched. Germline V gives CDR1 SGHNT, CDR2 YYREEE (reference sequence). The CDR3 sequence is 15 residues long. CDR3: CASSLFAGGYNEQFF. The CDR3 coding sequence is TGTGCCAGCAGCTTGTTTGCGGGAGGGTACAATGAGCAGTTCTTC.

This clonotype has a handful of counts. CDR3 DNA sequence: TGTGCCAGCAGTGCAACCGGGACAGGTGGGGAGACCCAGTACTTC. It encodes CASSATGTGGETQYF. The chain carries TRBV7-6 and TRBJ2-5, with TRBD1 matching 8 bases. Germline assignment: CDR1 SGHVS and CDR2 FNYEAQ. This CDR3 comprises 15 residues. Trimming removed 6 bases from V and 5 bases from J; junction bases left unmatched: 11.

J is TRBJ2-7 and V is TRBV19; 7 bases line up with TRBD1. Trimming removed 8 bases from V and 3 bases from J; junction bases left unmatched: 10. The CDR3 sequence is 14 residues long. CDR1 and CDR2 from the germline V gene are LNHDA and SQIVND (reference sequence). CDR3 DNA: TGTGCCAGTCTGACAGGGCGAAACTACTACGAGCAGTACTTC. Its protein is CASLTGRNYYEQYF. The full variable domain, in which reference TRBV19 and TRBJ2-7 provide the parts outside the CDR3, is DGGITQSPKYLFRKEGQNVTLSCEQNLNHDAMYWYRQDPGQGLRLIYYSQIVNDFQKGDIAEGYSVSREKKESFPLTVTSAQKNPTAFYLCASLTGRNYYEQYFGPGTRLTVT.

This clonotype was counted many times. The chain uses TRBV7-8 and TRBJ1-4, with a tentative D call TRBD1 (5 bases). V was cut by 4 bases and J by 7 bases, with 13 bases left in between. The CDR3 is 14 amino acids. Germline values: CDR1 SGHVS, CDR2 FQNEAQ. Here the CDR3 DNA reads TGTGCCAGCAGCTCGGCGCGGGGGTTTGAAAAACTGTTTTTT. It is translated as CASSSARGFEKLFF. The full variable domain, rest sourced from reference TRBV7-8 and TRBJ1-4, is GAGVSQSPRYKVAKRGQDVALRCDPISGHVSLFWYQQALGQGPEFLTYFQNEAQLDKSGLPSDRFFAERPEGSVSTLKIQRTQQEDSAVYLCASSSARGFEKLFFGSGTQLSVL.

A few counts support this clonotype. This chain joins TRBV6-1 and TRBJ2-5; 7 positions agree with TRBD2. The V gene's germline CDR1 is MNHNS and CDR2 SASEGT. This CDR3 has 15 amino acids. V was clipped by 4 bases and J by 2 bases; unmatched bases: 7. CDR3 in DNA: TGTGCCAGCAGTGTGACGCTAGCGGAACAAGAGACCCAGTACTTC. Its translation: CASSVTLAEQETQYF.

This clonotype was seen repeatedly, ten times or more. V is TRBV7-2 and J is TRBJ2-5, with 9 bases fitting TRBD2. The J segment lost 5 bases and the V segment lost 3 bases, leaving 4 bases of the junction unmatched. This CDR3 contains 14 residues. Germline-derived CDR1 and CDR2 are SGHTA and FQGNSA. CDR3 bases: TGTGCCAGCAGCTTTGGCGGGGGGGGGGAGACCCAGTACTTC. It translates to CASSFGGGGETQYF.